A selection of T cell receptor beta chains follows, all from one sample in a study of shared clonotypes between healthy human individuals. Method: immunoSEQ multiplex PCR; TCRdb's copy keeps in-frame clones and lacks some. This sample has about 2 million clones; about 95% occur once, and the top ten carry about 1.1%. Sequences were obtained from naive CD8+ T cells sorted from blood. These receptors originate from a man between 18 and 29 years old in good health. CDR3s include the opening cysteine and the closing phenylalanine or tryptophan. Each record gives: CDR3 DNA, CDR3 protein, clone size, V gene, J gene, D gene. A D gene is named only where the DNA matches it firmly. Expanded clones get a size class; other rows say once, few or many, or leave the size out.

TGTGCCTGGAGTCCCCCCGGGGCAACTCACTACGAGCAGTACTTC	CAWSPPGATHYEQYF	once	TRBV30	TRBJ2-7	NA
TGTGCCAGCAGCCCCTCCGGGGCGGAAGAGACCCAGTACTTC	CASSPSGAEETQYF	NA	TRBV9	TRBJ2-5	NA
TGCGCCAGCAGCTGGGCCGGCTCCTACGAGCAGTACTTC	CASSWAGSYEQYF	NA	TRBV4-3	TRBJ2-7	NA
TGTGCCAGCAGTTTCCCCCCGGGGGAGCTGTTTTTT	CASSFPPGELFF	NA	TRBV27	TRBJ2-2	NA
TGCGCCAGCAGCCAACAACAGGGGATACTCTACGAGCAGTACTTC	CASSQQQGILYEQYF	NA	TRBV4-3	TRBJ2-7	TRBD1
TGTGCCAGCAGCTTCGCTAGCGGGAGCGGGACCGGGGAGCTGTTTTTT	CASSFASGSGTGELFF	NA	TRBV7-9	TRBJ2-2	TRBD2
TGTGCCAGCAGCTTACAGGAGCCCAATCAGCCCCAGCATTTT	CASSLQEPNQPQHF	NA	TRBV7-9	TRBJ1-5	NA
TGTGCCAGCGGCCAAGGGACAGGGGGATACTATGGCTACACCTTC	CASGQGTGGYYGYTF	NA	TRBV9	TRBJ1-2	TRBD1
TGTGCCAGCAGTTTACTTACAGGGACTAATTCACCCCTCCACTTT	CASSLLTGTNSPLHF	NA	TRBV28	TRBJ1-6	NA
TGTGCCAGCAGCTTGTCGGGCGGGCGGAGCTCCTACGAGCAGTACTTC	CASSLSGGRSSYEQYF	NA	TRBV5-6	TRBJ2-7	NA
TGTGCCAGCAGCTTAGCGGACTACAATGAGCAGTTCTTC	CASSLADYNEQFF	NA	TRBV5-6	TRBJ2-1	NA
TGTGCCAGCAGCGTAATACTAAGCGGAAGCACAGATACGCAGTATTTT	CASSVILSGSTDTQYF	NA	TRBV9	TRBJ2-3	NA
TGTGCCAGCAGCGTAGGAGGCGGGACGGTTTACGAGCAGTACTTC	CASSVGGGTVYEQYF	NA	TRBV9	TRBJ2-7	NA
TGTGCCAGCAGTTTCCAATCCGGGGAGCTGTTTTTT	CASSFQSGELFF	NA	TRBV25-1	TRBJ2-2	NA
TGTGCCAGCAGTTTGAAAGACAGGCAGTACTTC	CASSLKDRQYF	NA	TRBV28	TRBJ2-7	NA
TGTGCCAGTGAAGCGGGGGGAGAAGACAATGAGCAGTTCTTC	CASEAGGEDNEQFF	NA	TRBV7-9	TRBJ2-1	TRBD2
TGCGCTCCCCATCTTTCGGGACAGGGGGAAGAGACCCAGTACTTC	CAPHLSGQGEETQYF	NA	TRBV10-1	TRBJ2-5	TRBD1
TGTGCCTGGAGTGCCGGGACAATTACTAATGAAAAACTGTTTTTT	CAWSAGTITNEKLFF	NA	TRBV30	TRBJ1-4	NA
TGTGCCAGCAGTAGCTCTCCCGGGGGCACAGATACGCAGTATTTT	CASSSSPGGTDTQYF	once	TRBV27	TRBJ2-3	NA
TGTGCCAGCCTCGGCAGTCTTATGAACACTGAAGCTTTCTTT	CASLGSLMNTEAFF	NA	TRBV2	TRBJ1-1	NA